The source of this TCR beta chain is a study of Graves' ophthalmopathy and Graves' hyperthyroidism (dated by TCRdb to 2017 to 2018). Study-level background: Peripheral blood was collected before any treatment was given, at the time of initial diagnosis. TCR beta repertoire signatures were used to distinguish Graves' ophthalmopathy from Graves' hyperthyroidism and to predict progression to ophthalmopathy. In total, 135 blood samples were TCR-sequenced: 40 to 45 ophthalmopathy, roughly 80 hyperthyroidism and around 17 hyperthyroidism-to-ophthalmopathy patients. To explore V-J signatures distinguishing ophthalmopathy from hyperthyroidism, a discovery set of some 100 patients (roughly 45 ophthalmopathy, over 55 stable hyperthyroidism) was enrolled. An independent validation cohort comprised around 20 hyperthyroidism patients and 15 to 17 patients who later progressed from hyperthyroidism to ophthalmopathy. In roughly 6 hyperthyroidism patients, the T-cell repertoire of thyroid tissue was compared with the T-cell repertoire of blood. Following sample collection, hyperthyroidism patients were given methimazole at a starting dose of 30 mg daily, and ophthalmopathy patients were given high-dose intravenous methylprednisolone.

What the research found in general, with its limitations: Most expanded thyroid clonotypes with frequency above 0.001 were also detected in blood, suggesting blood repertoires may reflect the thyroid immune response. Sample size was not statistically predetermined, and group allocation was not concealed from the investigators. In cross-validation, the 13-signature model distinguished ophthalmopathy from stable hyperthyroidism with roughly 90% sensitivity and roughly 81% specificity, and in the test set the corresponding values were around 80% and 75%. In validation, the model predicted ophthalmopathy progression with about 71% sensitivity and roughly 78% specificity; fewer than 15 predicted patients were CT-confirmed with GO in a median of about 7.1 months.

This clonotype was seen at least ten times. This clone's antigen is unknown. No base quality values were provided; no much bigger clone lies one nucleotide off. The ophthalmopathy patients had moderately to severely active disease, with a Clinical Activity Score of 3 or higher, a NOSPECS grade of 4 or higher, and a disease duration of less than 3 months. Patients were excluded if they had other autoimmune diseases, uncontrolled infections, pregnancy or lactation. Diagnosis was based on clinical symptoms, serum thyroxine, TRAb, thyroid ultrasound and orbital computed tomography. PBMCs were isolated from more than 8 ml of fresh peripheral blood by Ficoll-Paque density gradient centrifugation. Total RNA was extracted with Trizol reagent and quality-checked on an Agilent 2100 Bioanalyzer. For repertoire sequencing, the TCR beta CDR3 regions were amplified from RNA transcripts. The first round of RT-PCR was done with HTBI primers and the Qiagen OneStep RT-PCR kit, and was followed by a second round of multiplex PCR, then size selection and purification. Libraries were sequenced paired-end with 100 bp reads on an Illumina HiSeq2000. The published analysis was carried out like this. SOAPnuke was used to process the reads, throwing out any read that had adapters, had uncalled bases, had a mean Phred below 15, or lacked an exact constant-primer or identifier match. COPE v1.2.5 was used to merge the high-quality paired reads. Unique nucleotide sequences were defined as clonotypes and aligned to IMGT TRB V, D and J references using MiTCR v1.1. The analysis was limited to V-J combinations with a frequency above 0.0001, which together covered around 99% of the repertoires. For each V-J combination, a TCR clonal expansion and chaos score was defined as the ratio of F50 clonal expansion to chaos observed in the TCRdist matrix. Features were reduced by Welch's t-statistics and random forest to around 14 V-J combinations, which fed a naive Bayes classifier. The similarity between thyroid and blood repertoires was quantified using the Morisita-Horn index. TCRdb's own reprocessing of the public reads used fastp at Q25 and MiXCR and kept productive beta chains. Each entry merges the rows of one CDR3 protein and shows their most common DNA and genes. These V and J calls originate from TCRdb's pipeline instead of the authors' own analysis. The sample records around 40,000 distinct CDR3 sequences, over 40% of which are singletons. In total, the top ten clones hold roughly 18% of the sample.

CDR1 and CDR2 were assigned from the germline V gene (reference sequence) as LGHDT and YNNKEL. V is cut back by 0 bases and J by 4 bases, with 2 bases in the junction unmatched. Taken from cysteine to phenylalanine, the CDR3 has 15 residues. The retained sequence is limited to the CDR3, 45 bases, with the frame set at the first base. Sequenced input: peripheral blood. Here the chain combines TRBV3-1 and TRBJ2-5; TRBD1 matches 10 bases in the middle. The clonotype originates from an adult man with Graves' ophthalmopathy. In nucleotides, the sequence is TGTGCCAGCAGCCAAGATGGGACAGGGGTAGAGACCCAGTACTTC. The translation is CASSQDGTGVETQYF.